The entry below describes one T cell receptor (beta chain). Trimming took 2 bases from V and 7 from J; bases not matched to a gene: 8. CDR1 GTSNPN and CDR2 SVGIG come from the germline V gene (reference sequence). The CDR3 has 14 amino acids. Repertoires were generated with immunoSEQ multiplex PCR, while TCRdb's copy carries only in-frame clones and drops some. This table holds under 200,000 clones, approximately 87% found once. This entry comes from a study of blood T cell repertoires in COVID-19. The clonotype originates from a woman in her seventies with COVID-19, enrolled during active disease. J is TRBJ1-5 and V is TRBV30, with 7 bases identical to TRBD1. The sequenced material came from peripheral blood. CDR3 nucleotides: TGTGCCTGGAGTACCGGGACAGTTTACCAGCCCCAGCATTTT. Amino acid sequence: CAWSTGTVYQPQHF.